The clone carrying this T cell receptor (beta chain) has just one count. Its antigen is still unknown. This record comes from a study of a mutant IDH1 vaccine in newly diagnosed glioma. Clones were sequenced by immunoSEQ multiplex PCR, and TCRdb holds only the in-frame ones, with some missing. The sample lists tens of thousands of clones; more than 70% were seen once. As to time point: week 35, safety follow-up. A 20-mer mutant IDH1 peptide at 300 ug was injected subcutaneously with topical imiquimod. Sequencing was performed on PBMCs, taken from a glioma patient whose treatment included an IDH1 peptide vaccine. This TCR derives from a middle-aged woman with glioma.

The CDR3: CASSPTAPDNEQFF. As DNA, the CDR3 is TGTGCCAGCAGCCCAACGGCCCCGGATAATGAGCAGTTCTTC. The rearrangement uses TRBV5-4 and TRBJ2-1, with D hard to call. CDR1 SGHNT and CDR2 YYREEE come from the germline V gene (reference sequence). The CDR3 extends over 14 amino acids. Trimming removed 4 bases at V and 7 bases at J, with 15 bases between.